Listed here are 6 T cell receptor beta chains from one sample, sequenced in a study of T cells in Graves' hyperthyroidism and ophthalmopathy. What was amplified from RNA transcripts were TCR beta CDR3 regions. First-round RT-PCR of the TCR CDR3 relied on the HTBI primer set. From the multiplex PCR reads, TCRdb called clonotypes with MiXCR, one entry per CDR3 protein. The table records over 500,000 distinct CDR3 sequences, around 13% of them present only once. Sequenced input: blood. The receptors were gathered from a woman in her thirties or forties with Graves' hyperthyroidism.

This clonotype was counted a few times. A much bigger clone sits one base away, suggesting this may be a read error. The chain carries TRBV10-3 and TRBJ1-1; TRBD1 agrees at 11 bases. Germline V CDR1 and CDR2: ENHRY, SYGVKD. V shed 10 bases and J 6 bases; nucleotides not matched to a gene: 4. This CDR3 region has 12 residues. The CDR3 sequence is CATRTGGSEAFF. The CDR3 bases are TGTGCCACCCGGACAGGGGGCTCTGAAGCTTTCTTT.

This clonotype was seen a handful of times. V and J are TRBV18 and TRBJ2-7; 8 nucleotides match TRBD1. V was clipped by 2 bases and J by 2 bases; unmatched bases: 2. This CDR3 comprises 14 residues. Germline CDR1 and CDR2: KGHSH and LQKENI. The CDR3 reads CASSPSGQAYEQYF. CDR3 bases: TGTGCCAGCTCACCATCGGGACAGGCCTACGAGCAGTACTTC.

This clonotype has at least ten counts. The chain links TRBV10-3 to TRBJ2-3; TRBD1 matches 8 bases. The CDR3 has 15 amino acids. CDR1 is ENHRY and CDR2 is SYGVKD in the germline V gene. V dropped 6 bases and J dropped 0; count of bases not matched to a gene: 5. The CDR3 region has the DNA TGTGCCATCAGCAAGGGACAGGCGAGCACAGATACGCAGTATTTT. Translated: CAISKGQASTDTQYF.

The chain combines TRBV25-1 with TRBJ1-3; D gene uncertain. V dropped 3 bases and J dropped 4 bases, with 7 bases sitting between them. The CDR3 runs 13 residues. CDR1 and CDR2 (germline): MGHDK, SYGVNS. In DNA, the CDR3 is TGTGCCAGCAGTGAGCCGGGAGGAAACACCATATATTTT. This translates into CASSEPGGNTIYF.

This clonotype was picked up many times. The genes are TRBV18 and TRBJ1-1; D is undetermined. The germline gives CDR1 KGHSH, CDR2 LQKENI. The CDR3 length is 14 residues. With 2 bases removed from V and 5 bases from J, the gap between germline ends came to 12 bases. The CDR3 nucleotides read TGTGCCAGCTCACCAGCGGGTGAGGGAACTGAAGCTTTCTTT. As protein: CASSPAGEGTEAFF. Looking up the rest from reference TRBV18 and TRBJ1-1 gives the full variable domain: NAGVMQNPRHLVRRRGQEARLRCSPMKGHSHVYWYRQLPEEGLKFMVYLQKENIIDESGMPKERFSAEFPKEGPSILRIQQVVRGDSAAYFCASSPAGEGTEAFFGQGTRLTVV.

Only a few counts were recorded for this clonotype. The V gene is TRBV3-1, the J gene TRBJ1-1; no firm D call. The V gene lost 4 bases and the J gene lost 0 bases, with 6 bases spanning the gap. The germline V gene has CDR1 LGHDT and CDR2 YNNKEL (reference sequence). The CDR3 is made up of 13 amino acids. In nucleotides, the CDR3 is TGTGCCAGCAGCCCACACCTGAACACTGAAGCTTTCTTT. Protein: CASSPHLNTEAFF.